This TCR beta chain was captured in a study of T cells in Graves' hyperthyroidism and ophthalmopathy. Overall study results and limits: Researchers report that a 13 V-J model separated ophthalmopathy from stable hyperthyroidism.

The V gene lost 2 bases and the J gene lost 0 bases, with 13 bases spanning the gap. Germline V gene sequence: CDR1 MNHEY, CDR2 SMNVEV (reference sequence). The CDR3 consists of 17 residues. This clonotype was found many times. No antigen is known for it. It was RNA transcripts that yielded the amplified TCR beta CDR3 regions. Carried out on the TCR CDR3, a first-round RT-PCR used the HTBI primer set. TCRdb processed the multiplex PCR reads anew with MiXCR; each CDR3 protein has one entry. Altogether 220,000 or so distinct CDR3 sequences are present, about 16% being singletons, with the ten largest covering around 30%.

The sequenced sample was blood. The clonotype comes from a woman under 30 with Graves' ophthalmopathy. The chain has TRBV27 and TRBJ2-2; TRBD1 is a possible D gene (5 bases). The CDR3 is CASSLMWQGTNTGELFF. The CDR3 DNA is TGTGCCAGCAGTTTAATGTGGCAGGGCACGAACACCGGGGAGCTGTTTTTT.